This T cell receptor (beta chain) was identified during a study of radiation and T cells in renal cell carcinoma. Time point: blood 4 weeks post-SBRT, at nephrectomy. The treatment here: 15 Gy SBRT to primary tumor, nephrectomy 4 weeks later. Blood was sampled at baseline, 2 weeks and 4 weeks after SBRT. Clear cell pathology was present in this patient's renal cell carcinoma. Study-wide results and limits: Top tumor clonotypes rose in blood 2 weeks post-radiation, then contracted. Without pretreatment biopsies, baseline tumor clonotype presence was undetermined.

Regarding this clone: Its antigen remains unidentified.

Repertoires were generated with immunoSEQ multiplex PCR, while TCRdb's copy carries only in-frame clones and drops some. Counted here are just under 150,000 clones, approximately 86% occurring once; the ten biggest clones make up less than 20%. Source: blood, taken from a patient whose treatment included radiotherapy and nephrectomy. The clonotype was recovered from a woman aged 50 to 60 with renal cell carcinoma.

The CDR3 sequence: CASSYRGGLETQYF. CDR3 sequence (DNA): TGTGCCAGCAGTTACAGGGGGGGGTTGGAGACCCAGTACTTC. V gene TRBV6-6 combines with J gene TRBJ2-5, with a weak D call TRBD2 (7 bases). The CDR3 is 14 residues long. Germline CDR1 reads MNHNY; CDR2 reads SVGAGI (reference sequence). V was trimmed by 2 bases and J by 5 bases, leaving 12 bases between them.